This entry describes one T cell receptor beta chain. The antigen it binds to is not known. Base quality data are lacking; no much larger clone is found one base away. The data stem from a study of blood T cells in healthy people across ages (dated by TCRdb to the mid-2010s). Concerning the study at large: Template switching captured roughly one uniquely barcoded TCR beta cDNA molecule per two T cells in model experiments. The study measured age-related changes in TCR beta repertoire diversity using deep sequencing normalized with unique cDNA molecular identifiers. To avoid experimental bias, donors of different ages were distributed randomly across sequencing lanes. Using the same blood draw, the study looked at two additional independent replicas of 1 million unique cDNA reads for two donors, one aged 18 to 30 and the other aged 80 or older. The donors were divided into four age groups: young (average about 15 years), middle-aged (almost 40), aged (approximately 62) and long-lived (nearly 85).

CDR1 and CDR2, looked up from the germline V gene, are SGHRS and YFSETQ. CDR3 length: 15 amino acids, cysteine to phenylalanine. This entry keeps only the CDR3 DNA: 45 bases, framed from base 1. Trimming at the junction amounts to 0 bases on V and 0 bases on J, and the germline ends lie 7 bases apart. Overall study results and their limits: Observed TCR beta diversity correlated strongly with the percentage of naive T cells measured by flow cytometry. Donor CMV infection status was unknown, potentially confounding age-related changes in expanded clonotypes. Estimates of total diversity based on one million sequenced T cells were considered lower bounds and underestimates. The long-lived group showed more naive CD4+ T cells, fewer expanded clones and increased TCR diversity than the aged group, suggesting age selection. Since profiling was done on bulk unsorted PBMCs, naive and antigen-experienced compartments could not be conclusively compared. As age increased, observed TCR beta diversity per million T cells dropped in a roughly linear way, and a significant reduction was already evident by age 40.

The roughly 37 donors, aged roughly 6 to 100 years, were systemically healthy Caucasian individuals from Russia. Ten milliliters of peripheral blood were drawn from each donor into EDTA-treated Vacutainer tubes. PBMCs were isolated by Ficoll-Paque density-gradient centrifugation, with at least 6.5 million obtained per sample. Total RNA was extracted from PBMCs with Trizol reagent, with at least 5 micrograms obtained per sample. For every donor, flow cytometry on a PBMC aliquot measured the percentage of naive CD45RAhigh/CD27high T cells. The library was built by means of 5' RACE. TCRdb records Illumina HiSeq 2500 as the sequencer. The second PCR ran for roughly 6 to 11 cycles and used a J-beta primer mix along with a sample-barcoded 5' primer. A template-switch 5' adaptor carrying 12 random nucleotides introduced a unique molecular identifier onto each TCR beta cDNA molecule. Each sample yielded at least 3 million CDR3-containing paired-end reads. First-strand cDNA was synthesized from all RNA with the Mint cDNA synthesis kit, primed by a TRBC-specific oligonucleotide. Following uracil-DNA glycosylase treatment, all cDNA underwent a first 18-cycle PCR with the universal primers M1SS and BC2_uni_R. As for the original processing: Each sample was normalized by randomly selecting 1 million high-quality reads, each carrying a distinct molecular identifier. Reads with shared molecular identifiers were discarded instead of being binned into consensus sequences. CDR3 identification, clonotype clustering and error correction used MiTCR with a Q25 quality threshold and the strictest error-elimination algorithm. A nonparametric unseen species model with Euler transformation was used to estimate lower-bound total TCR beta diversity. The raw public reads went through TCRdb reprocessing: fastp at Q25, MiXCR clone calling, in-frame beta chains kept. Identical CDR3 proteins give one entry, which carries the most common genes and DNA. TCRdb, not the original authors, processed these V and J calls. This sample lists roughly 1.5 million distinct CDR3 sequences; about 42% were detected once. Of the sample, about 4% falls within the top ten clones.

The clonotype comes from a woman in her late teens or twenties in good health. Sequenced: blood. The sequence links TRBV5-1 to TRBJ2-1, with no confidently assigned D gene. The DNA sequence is TGCGCCAGCAGCTTGGATGTTTACTCCTACAATGAGCAGTTCTTC. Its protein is CASSLDVYSYNEQFF.